These 10 T cell receptor beta chains were sequenced from one sample in a study of T cells in Graves' hyperthyroidism and ophthalmopathy. Amplification of TCR beta CDR3 regions was performed using RNA transcripts as template. Researchers ran a first-round RT-PCR on the TCR CDR3 using the HTBI primer set. MiXCR, run by TCRdb on the multiplex PCR reads, gives a single entry per CDR3 protein. The sample has a few hundred thousand distinct CDR3 sequences, roughly 18% seen once. Sample: blood. Receptors originate from a man in his late teens or twenties with Graves' ophthalmopathy.

This clonotype was counted ten times or more. The rearrangement joins TRBV2 to TRBJ2-1; 12 positions match TRBD1. Germline values: CDR1 SNHLY, CDR2 FYNNEI. The CDR3 covers 14 residues. Trimming removed 6 bases from V and 10 bases from J; junction bases left unmatched: 7. The CDR3 region is CASRVEGQGAEQFF. The CDR3 DNA reads TGTGCCAGCAGAGTCGAGGGACAGGGGGCCGAGCAGTTCTTC. Based on the CDR3 plus reference TRBV2 and TRBJ2-1, the full variable domain is EPEVTQTPSHQVTQMGQEVILRCVPISNHLYFYWYRQILGQKVEFLVSFYNNEISEKSEIFDDQFSVERPDGSNFTLKIRSTKLEDSAMYFCASRVEGQGAEQFFGPGTRLTVL.

In its sample, this clonotype was seen many times. V gene TRBV6-1 combines with J gene TRBJ1-2, with D tentatively TRBD1 (5 bases). CDR3 length: 14 residues. From germline, CDR1 is MNHNS and CDR2 SASEGT. Trimming pared 5 bases from V and 4 bases from J, leaving 14 bases between. As DNA, the CDR3 is TGTGCCAGCAGTCCCCTAGGACACGGCTATGGCTACACCTTC. Its protein product is CASSPLGHGYGYTF.

This clonotype has ten or more counts. The DNA for the CDR3 is TGCAGTGCTGTGGGACAGCGCCCGACAGATACGCAGTATTTT. This translates into CSAVGQRPTDTQYF. The chain uses TRBV20-1 and TRBJ2-3; TRBD1 aligns across 7 bases. The V gene end was trimmed by 5 bases and the J gene end by 3 bases; junction bases not matched to a gene: 8. The CDR3 runs 14 residues. Germline assignment: CDR1 DFQATT and CDR2 SNEGSKA (reference sequence).

This chain joins TRBV29-1 and TRBJ2-5; TRBD2 matches at 15 bases. CDR3 length: 15 amino acids. The ends lost 7 bases at V and 1 base at J; junction bases unmatched: 4. Germline V gene lookup returns CDR1 SQVTM and CDR2 ANQGSEA. The CDR3 reads CSARTSGGAQETQYF. The CDR3 nucleotides read TGCAGCGCCAGGACTAGCGGGGGGGCCCAAGAGACCCAGTACTTC.

This clonotype was picked up a small number of times. This rearrangement joins TRBV6-1 to TRBJ2-1, with 7 bases aligning to TRBD1. From germline, CDR1 is MNHNS and CDR2 SASEGT. Trimming took 6 bases from V and 11 from J; bases not matched to a gene: 13. The CDR3 is made up of 14 amino acids. Written as DNA, the CDR3 is TGTGCCAGCAGCTCTTCCAAGGGACAGCAGAAGCAGTTCTTC. Encoded protein: CASSSSKGQQKQFF.

V and J are TRBV10-3 and TRBJ1-1, with TRBD1 identical over 8 bases. The length of the CDR3 is 19 residues. V was clipped by 11 bases and J by 0 bases; unmatched bases: 23. Germline assignment: CDR1 ENHRY and CDR2 SYGVKD. CDR3 bases: TGTGCCGTTAAGGGAATTTTACGGGGACAGGTGGGTATGAACACTGAAGCTTTCTTT. Its protein product is CAVKGILRGQVGMNTEAFF.

In this sample, this clonotype turned up a few times. The V call is TRBV6-1, the J call TRBJ2-7; D call uncertain. This CDR3 is built from 14 residues. Germline assignment: CDR1 MNHNS and CDR2 SASEGT. Trimming removed 6 bases at V and 1 base at J, with 13 bases between. In DNA form, the CDR3 reads TGTGCCAGCAGCGAGGACCTTCCTTCCTACGAGCAGTACTTC. Residues: CASSEDLPSYEQYF.

The chain uses TRBV3-1 and TRBJ2-4; 9 nucleotides line up with TRBD2. Trimming took 1 base from V and 9 from J; bases not matched to a gene: 4. Germline values: CDR1 LGHDT, CDR2 YNNKEL (reference sequence). The length of the CDR3 is 14 residues. As DNA, the CDR3 is TGTGCCAGCAGCCAAGCAGCGGGGGGCGGCATTCAGTACTTC. This encodes CASSQAAGGGIQYF.

This clonotype was counted ten times or more. This chain links TRBV2 with TRBJ2-5, with D unresolved. Trimming shortened V by 1 base and J by 1 base, and 10 bases separated the two germline ends. The CDR3 sequence is 15 residues long. Germline V gene data show CDR1 as SNHLY and CDR2 as FYNNEI. The CDR3 loop is CASSEGFHSQETQYF. Here the CDR3 DNA reads TGTGCCAGCAGTGAAGGGTTTCACAGCCAAGAGACCCAGTACTTC.

This clonotype was seen more than once but under ten times. This chain uses TRBV6-5 with TRBJ2-5, with 13 positions matching TRBD2. Trimming cost V 2 bases and J 5 bases; bases outside gene matches: 11. CDR1 and CDR2 from the germline V gene are MNHEY and SVGAGI. The CDR3 runs to 18 residues. DNA for the CDR3: TGTGCCAGCAGTTACGGGGGGGGACTAGCGGGGATGGAGGAGACCCAGTACTTC. This gives the protein CASSYGGGLAGMEETQYF.